This TCR beta chain was sequenced during a study of regulatory T cells in long-lasting Graves disease. The time point was: newly diagnosed GD, antithyroid drugs for less than 3 months. Isolated PBMC RNA provided the starting material for the TCR library. EDTA tubes were used for drawing around 9 milliliters of peripheral blood. Construction of TCR beta libraries relied on iRepertoire HTBI primers and on Arm-PCR targeting CDR3 regions. TCRdb re-derived calls from the multiplex PCR reads in MiXCR, one entry per CDR3 protein. This sample has approximately 440,000 distinct CDR3 sequences; roughly 15% occur once, and the top ten carry 12%. There are many counts of this clonotype. The sample also formed part of further work on T cells in Graves' hyperthyroidism and ophthalmopathy. That report adds: Graves' hyperthyroidism was deemed stable given no ophthalmopathy progression within 18 months. Patients were aged 18 to 65, had disease duration under 2 months, and had newly diagnosed hyperthyroidism.

The source of this sequence is a man in his forties or fifties with Graves disease. This sample comprised peripheral blood mononuclear cells (PBMCs), obtained at new diagnosis, from a patient treated with antithyroid drugs.

The CDR3 nucleotides are TGTGCCAGCAGCCCCCAACCGGCTAGCGGGAGTTCCGGGGAGCTGTTTTTT. Translation gives CASSPQPASGSSGELFF. V gene TRBV7-3 combines with J gene TRBJ2-2; 10 bases map to TRBD2. The CDR3 runs 17 residues. Germline V gene sequence: CDR1 SGHTA, CDR2 FQGTGA. V trimming: 5 bases; J trimming: 6 bases; junction bases outside the gene matches: 12.